The TCR beta chain under discussion was sequenced for a study of naive and memory T cell subsets. A UMI-containing oligonucleotide was joined by 3' ligation to the TCR cDNA template. Ligated cDNA underwent four rounds of PCR with nested alpha and beta constant region primers and SP2. TCRdb fed the 5' RACE reads into MiXCR, producing one record per CDR3 protein. The sample consists of about 32,000 distinct CDR3 sequences, 16% of them appearing once. V was clipped by 2 bases and J by 1 base, with 10 bases between them. This CDR3 comprises 15 residues. CDR1 is MNHEY and CDR2 is SVGAGI in the germline V gene.

The chain carries TRBV6-5 and TRBJ2-3, with D maybe TRBD1 (6 bases). This TCR was recovered from a female donor in good health. For the CDR3, the DNA is TGTGCCAGCAGTTACGGGGGCTTTGGCACAGATACGCAGTATTTT. Amino acids: CASSYGGFGTDTQYF.